These 16 T cell receptor beta chains were sequenced from one sample in a study of blood T cell repertoires in COVID-19. This table comes from immunoSEQ multiplex PCR, and its TCRdb copy is limited to in-frame clones, with some not included. The sample yields 150,000 to 200,000 clones, 81% seen once. The source material was peripheral blood. These receptors originate from a man in his sixties with active or convalescent COVID-19.

The chain recombines TRBV14 with TRBJ1-2; 8 nucleotides agree with TRBD1. The V gene's germline CDR1 is SGHDN and CDR2 FVKESK. The CDR3 spans 15 residues. Trimming cost V 1 base and J 6 bases; bases outside gene matches: 7. Here the CDR3 DNA reads TGTGCCAGCAGCCAAGGCGTTCGGACAGGGAATGGCTACACCTTC. This translates into CASSQGVRTGNGYTF.

This rearrangement joins TRBV4-1 to TRBJ2-7, with a tentative D call TRBD1 (7 bases). The germline V gene has CDR1 MGHRA and CDR2 YSYEKL. The germline V and J ends were trimmed by 1 base and 2 bases, with 12 bases remaining between them. The CDR3 runs to 15 residues. The DNA of the CDR3 is TGCGCCAGCAGCCAAGGGAGGGACAGCACCTACGAGCAGTACTTC. This codes for CASSQGRDSTYEQYF.

The chain uses TRBV6-2 or TRBV6-3 and TRBJ2-1; D possibly corresponds to TRBD1 (5 bases). The V gene's germline CDR1 is MNHEY and CDR2 SVGEGT. The CDR3 extends over 18 amino acids. V lost 0 bases to trimming and J lost 4 bases, with 19 bases between them. As DNA, the CDR3 is TGTGCCAGCAGTTACTCGATCATTCAGGACACGGCTTACAATGAGCAGTTCTTC. Its translation is CASSYSIIQDTAYNEQFF.

The chain combines TRBV5-1 with TRBJ2-3, with TRBD1 as a possible D gene (6 bases). This CDR3 region has 15 residues. V was pared by 4 bases and J by 4 bases, with 16 bases between. Germline CDR1 reads SGHRS; CDR2 reads YFSETQ. CDR3 bases: TGCGCCAGCAGCCCACAAGGGGGTAATTCAGATACGCAGTATTTT. It is translated as CASSPQGGNSDTQYF.

This rearrangement joins TRBV5-1 to TRBJ2-1, with TRBD2 matching 9 bases. CDR3 length: 15 residues. The V gene's germline CDR1 is SGHRS and CDR2 YFSETQ. Germline trimming cut 1 base from V and 7 bases from J; bases unmatched to any gene: 6. This chain's CDR3 is CASSLSSGRSNEQFF. As DNA, the CDR3 is TGCGCCAGCAGCTTGAGTAGCGGGAGATCGAATGAGCAGTTCTTC.

V gene TRBV7-9 combines with J gene TRBJ2-7; the D gene is possibly TRBD1 (6 bases). The CDR3 has 15 residues. Trimming left V 5 bases short and J 0 bases short, with 14 bases between. CDR1 is SEHNR, CDR2 FQNEAQ, per germline (reference sequence). Written as DNA, the CDR3 is TGTGCCAGCAGCGCCCAGACAGGACGCTCCTACGAGCAGTACTTC. This encodes CASSAQTGRSYEQYF.

The count of this clone is one. This chain connects TRBV25-1 to TRBJ1-2; 9 bases are shared with TRBD1. The CDR3 covers 15 residues. V trimming: 4 bases; J trimming: 7 bases; junction bases outside the gene matches: 10. Germline assignment: CDR1 MGHDK and CDR2 SYGVNS. CDR3 sequence reads: CASSAPGQGSLGYTF. The DNA of the CDR3 is TGTGCCAGCAGTGCCCCGGGACAGGGATCTCTTGGCTACACCTTC.

The chain employs TRBV5-1 and TRBJ2-5; 12 positions agree with TRBD2. CDR1 and CDR2 (germline): SGHRS, YFSETQ. CDR3 length: 17 residues. V was clipped by 1 base and J by 5 bases; unmatched bases: 9. The CDR3 region is CASSLRSSGGASETQYF. The DNA for the CDR3 is TGCGCCAGCAGCTTGCGGTCTAGCGGGGGGGCGTCGGAGACCCAGTACTTC.

V is TRBV7-2 and J is TRBJ2-1; 11 nucleotides line up with TRBD2. From germline, CDR1 is SGHTA and CDR2 FQGNSA. This CDR3 comprises 13 residues. With V trimmed by 5 bases and J by 12 bases, 6 bases remained unmatched. The CDR3 sequence: CASSLQLAGAQFF. CDR3 DNA sequence: TGTGCCAGCAGCCTACAACTAGCGGGAGCGCAGTTCTTC.

This CDR3 is CSVEDRTGPSGVSSYEQYF. Written as DNA, the CDR3 is TGCAGCGTTGAAGACCGGACAGGGCCTAGCGGGGTTAGCTCCTACGAGCAGTACTTC. This sequence joins TRBV29-1 and TRBJ2-7; possible D gene TRBD2, 9 bases. CDR1 SQVTM and CDR2 ANQGSEA come from the germline V gene. The CDR3 runs to 19 residues. V shed 0 bases and J shed 0 bases, with 24 bases lying between them.

The chain is built from TRBV2 and TRBJ2-2, with D possibly TRBD2 on 6 matching bases. Trimming removed 10 bases at V and 4 bases at J, with 13 bases between. The CDR3 extends over 13 amino acids. Germline V lookup: CDR1 SNHLY, CDR2 FYNNEI. The CDR3 DNA is TGTGCCACCCTGGGGGGTATCACCGGGGAGCTGTTTTTT. The encoded protein is CATLGGITGELFF.

The V call is TRBV5-4, the J call TRBJ2-1, with TRBD2 identical over 9 bases. CDR3 length: 19 amino acids. Germline V gene sequence: CDR1 SGHNT, CDR2 YYREEE (reference sequence). V trimming: 0 bases; J trimming: 4 bases; junction bases outside the gene matches: 14. As DNA, the CDR3 is TGTGCCAGCAGCTTGGGTGGAGGCGGGGGGGCGAGATCTTACAATGAGCAGTTCTTC. It translates to CASSLGGGGGARSYNEQFF.

The chain links TRBV27 to TRBJ2-6; TRBD2 is a possible D gene (6 bases). Trimming took off 4 bases at V and 0 bases at J, with 19 bases between the two ends. CDR1 and CDR2 (germline): MNHEY, SMNVEV (reference sequence). The CDR3 is 19 residues long. This CDR3 is CASSYSPGAGTSGANVLTF. The CDR3 nucleotides are TGTGCCAGCAGTTACTCTCCGGGCGCGGGGACCTCTGGGGCCAACGTCCTGACTTTC.

The table lists this clone with a few counts. The rearrangement links TRBV6-5 to TRBJ1-2, with D possibly TRBD1 on 6 matching bases. This CDR3 has 11 residues. The V gene's germline CDR1 is MNHEY and CDR2 SVGAGI. V was clipped by 6 bases and J by 7 bases, with 9 bases between them. CDR3 DNA: TGTGCCAGCAGGAACAGGGCTGGCTACACCTTC. Its translation is CASRNRAGYTF.

The rearrangement joins TRBV5-1 to TRBJ2-3, with D possibly TRBD2 on 5 matching bases. The length of the CDR3 is 14 residues. Between the trimmed V and J ends, which lost 6 bases and 2 bases, there was a span of 13 bases. The germline V gene encodes CDR1 SGHRS and CDR2 YFSETQ. The DNA for the CDR3 is TGCGCCAGCACCCTAGCCCCCGCCACAGATACGCAGTATTTT. This translates into CASTLAPATDTQYF.

The sample holds one count of this clone. This sequence joins TRBV5-1 and TRBJ1-2; a possible D gene is TRBD1 (6 bases). Germline V gives CDR1 SGHRS, CDR2 YFSETQ. CDR3 size: 14 residues. Deletions cut 4 bases from V and 8 bases from J, with 18 bases between. CDR3 region: CASSQAGVQEGYTF. The CDR3 DNA follows: TGCGCCAGCAGCCAGGCAGGGGTCCAGGAGGGCTACACCTTC.